The clone carrying this T cell receptor (beta chain) appeared many times. Its antigen is as yet unknown. The library protocol tagged each TCR cDNA with a unique molecular identifier. TCRdb processed the 5' RACE reads anew with MiXCR; each CDR3 protein has one entry. The repertoire holds roughly 40,000 distinct CDR3 sequences, with 6.5% to 8.5% as singletons. Indicated time point: sample taken at primary tumor resection. Whole RNA came from tumor, nontumor lung or frozen PBMC and was sequenced without being sorted. The donors, around 71 patients with untreated early-stage non-small cell lung cancer, provided the samples. This sample stems from a study of spatial heterogeneity in lung cancer. General study results and limits: More often at tumor resection than at routine follow-up, ubiquitous expanded tumor TCRs were detected in the blood.

The V end lost 1 base, the J end lost 3 bases, and 12 bases lay between the germline ends. From germline, CDR1 is SGHDN and CDR2 FVKESK. CDR3 size: 15 residues. The sample consisted of PBMCs, taken at surgery. The sequence derives from a female donor with early-stage non-small cell lung cancer. The chain is built from TRBV14 and TRBJ1-1; no definite D call. CDR3 bases: TGTGCCAGCAGCCAAGTTCTGGGGATGTACACTGAAGCTTTCTTT. It is translated as CASSQVLGMYTEAFF.